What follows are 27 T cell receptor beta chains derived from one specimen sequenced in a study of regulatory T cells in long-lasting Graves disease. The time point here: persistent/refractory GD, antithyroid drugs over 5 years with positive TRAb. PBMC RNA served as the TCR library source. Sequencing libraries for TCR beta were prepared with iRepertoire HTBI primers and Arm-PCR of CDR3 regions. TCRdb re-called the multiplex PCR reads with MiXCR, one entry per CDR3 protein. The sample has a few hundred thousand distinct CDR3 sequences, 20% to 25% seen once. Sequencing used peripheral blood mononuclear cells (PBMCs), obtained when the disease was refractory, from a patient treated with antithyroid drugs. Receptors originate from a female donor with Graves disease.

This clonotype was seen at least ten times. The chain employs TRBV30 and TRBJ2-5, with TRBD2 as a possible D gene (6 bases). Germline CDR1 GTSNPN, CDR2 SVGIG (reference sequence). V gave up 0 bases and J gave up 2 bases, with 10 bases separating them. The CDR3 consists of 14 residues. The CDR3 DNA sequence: TGTGCCTGGAGTGTAGGGGACTTACAAGAGACCCAGTACTTC. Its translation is CAWSVGDLQETQYF.

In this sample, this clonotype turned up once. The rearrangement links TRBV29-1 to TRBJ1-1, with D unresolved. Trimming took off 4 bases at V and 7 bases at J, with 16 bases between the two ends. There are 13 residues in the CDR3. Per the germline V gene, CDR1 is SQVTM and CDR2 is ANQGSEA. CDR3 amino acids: CSVGPVQRIEAFF. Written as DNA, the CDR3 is TGCAGCGTTGGGCCGGTACAAAGGATTGAAGCTTTCTTT.

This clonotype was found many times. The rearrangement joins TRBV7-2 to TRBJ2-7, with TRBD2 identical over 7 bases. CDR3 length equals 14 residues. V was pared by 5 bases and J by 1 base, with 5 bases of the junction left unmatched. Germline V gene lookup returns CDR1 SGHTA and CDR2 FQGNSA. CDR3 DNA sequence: TGTGCCAGCAGCCCCAGCGGGATTTCCTACGAGCAGTACTTC. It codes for CASSPSGISYEQYF.

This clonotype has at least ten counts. The CDR3 region has the DNA TGTGCCGCAATCCCCCGGGGCTTCACTGAAGCTTTCTTT. Amino acid sequence: CAAIPRGFTEAFF. The chain combines TRBV28 with TRBJ1-1, with a possible D match to TRBD1 (5 bases). CDR3 length: 13 amino acids. The germline V and J ends were trimmed by 11 bases and 4 bases, with 17 bases remaining between them. Germline CDR1 and CDR2: MDHEN and SYDVKM.

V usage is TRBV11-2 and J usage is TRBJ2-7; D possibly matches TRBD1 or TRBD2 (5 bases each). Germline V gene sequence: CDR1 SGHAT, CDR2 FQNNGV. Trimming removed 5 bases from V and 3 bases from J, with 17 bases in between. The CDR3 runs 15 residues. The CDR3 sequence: CASSPPGTQFYEQYF. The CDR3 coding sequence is TGTGCCAGCAGCCCCCCCGGGACCCAATTCTACGAGCAGTACTTC.

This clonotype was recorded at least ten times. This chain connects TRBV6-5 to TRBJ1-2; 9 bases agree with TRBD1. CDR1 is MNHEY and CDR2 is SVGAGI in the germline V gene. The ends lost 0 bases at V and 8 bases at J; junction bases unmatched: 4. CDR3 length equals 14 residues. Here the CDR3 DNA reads TGTGCCAGCAGTTACTCGGGACAGGGAGAAGGCTACACCTTC. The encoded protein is CASSYSGQGEGYTF.

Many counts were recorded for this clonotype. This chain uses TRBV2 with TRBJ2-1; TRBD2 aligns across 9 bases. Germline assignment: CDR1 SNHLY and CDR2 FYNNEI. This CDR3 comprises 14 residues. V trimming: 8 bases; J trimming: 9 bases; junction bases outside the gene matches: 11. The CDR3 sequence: CASLGAGGLGEQFF. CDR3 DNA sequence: TGTGCCAGCTTGGGCGCGGGAGGGTTAGGTGAGCAGTTCTTC.

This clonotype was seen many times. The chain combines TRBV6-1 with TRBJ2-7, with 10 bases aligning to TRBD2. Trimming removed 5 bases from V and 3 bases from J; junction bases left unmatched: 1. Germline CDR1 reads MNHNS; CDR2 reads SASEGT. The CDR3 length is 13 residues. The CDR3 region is CASSRTSGYEQYF. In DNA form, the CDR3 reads TGTGCCAGCAGTCGGACTAGCGGCTACGAGCAGTACTTC.

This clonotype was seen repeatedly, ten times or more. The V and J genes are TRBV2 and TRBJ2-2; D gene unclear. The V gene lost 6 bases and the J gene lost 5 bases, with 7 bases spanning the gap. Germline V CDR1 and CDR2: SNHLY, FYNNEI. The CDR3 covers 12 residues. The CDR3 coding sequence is TGTGCCAGCAGAAGTAGGACCGGGGAGCTGTTTTTT. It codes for CASRSRTGELFF. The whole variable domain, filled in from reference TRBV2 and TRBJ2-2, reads EPEVTQTPSHQVTQMGQEVILRCVPISNHLYFYWYRQILGQKVEFLVSFYNNEISEKSEIFDDQFSVERPDGSNFTLKIRSTKLEDSAMYFCASRSRTGELFFGEGSRLTVL.

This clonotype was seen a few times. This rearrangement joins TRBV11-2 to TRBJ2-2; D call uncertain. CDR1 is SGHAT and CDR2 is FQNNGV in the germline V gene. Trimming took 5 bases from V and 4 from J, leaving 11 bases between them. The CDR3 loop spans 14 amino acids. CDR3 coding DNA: TGTGCCAGCAGCAAAGGGCGGAGCACCGGGGAGCTGTTTTTT. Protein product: CASSKGRSTGELFF.

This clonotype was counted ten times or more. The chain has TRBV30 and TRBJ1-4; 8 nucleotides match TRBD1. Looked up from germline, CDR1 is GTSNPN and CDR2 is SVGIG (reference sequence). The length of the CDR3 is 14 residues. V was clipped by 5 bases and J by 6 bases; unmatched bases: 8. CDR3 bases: TGTGCCTGGTCAACAGGGGGTAGGGATGAAAAACTGTTTTTT. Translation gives CAWSTGGRDEKLFF. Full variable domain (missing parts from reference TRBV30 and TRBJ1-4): SQTIHQWPATLVQPVGSPLSLECTVEGTSNPNLYWYRQAAGRGLQLLFYSVGIGQISSEVPQNLSASRPQDRQFILSSKKLLLSDSGFYLCAWSTGGRDEKLFFGSGTQLSVL.

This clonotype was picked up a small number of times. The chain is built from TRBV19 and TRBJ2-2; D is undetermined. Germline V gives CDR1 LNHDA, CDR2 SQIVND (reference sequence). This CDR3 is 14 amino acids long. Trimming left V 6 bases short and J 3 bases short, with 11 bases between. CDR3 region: CASSGAVYTGELFF. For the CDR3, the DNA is TGTGCCAGTAGCGGCGCCGTATACACCGGGGAGCTGTTTTTT.

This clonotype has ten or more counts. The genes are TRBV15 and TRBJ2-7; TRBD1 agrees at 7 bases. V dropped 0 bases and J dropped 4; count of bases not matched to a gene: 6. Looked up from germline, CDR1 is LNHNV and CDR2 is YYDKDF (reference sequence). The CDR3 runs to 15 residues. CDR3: CATSREAQGEYEQYF. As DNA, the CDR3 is TGTGCCACCAGCAGAGAGGCCCAGGGGGAGTACGAGCAGTACTTC.

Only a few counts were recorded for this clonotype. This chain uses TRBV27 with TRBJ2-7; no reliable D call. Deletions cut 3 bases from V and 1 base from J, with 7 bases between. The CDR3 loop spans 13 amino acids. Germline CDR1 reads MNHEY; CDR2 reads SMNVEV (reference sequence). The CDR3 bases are TGTGCCAGCAGTTTGAACTGGTCCTACGAGCAGTACTTC. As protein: CASSLNWSYEQYF.

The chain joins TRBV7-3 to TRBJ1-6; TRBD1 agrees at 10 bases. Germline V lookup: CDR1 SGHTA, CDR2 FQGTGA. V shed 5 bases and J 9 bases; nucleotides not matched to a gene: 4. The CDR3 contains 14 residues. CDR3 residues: CASSLTGGSSPLHF. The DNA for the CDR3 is TGTGCCAGCAGCCTGACAGGGGGCAGTTCACCCCTCCACTTT.

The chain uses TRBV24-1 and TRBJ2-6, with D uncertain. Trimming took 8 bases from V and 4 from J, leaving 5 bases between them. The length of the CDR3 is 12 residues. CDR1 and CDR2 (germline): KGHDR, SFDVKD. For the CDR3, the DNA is TGTGCCACCAAACCCGGGGCCAACGTCCTGACTTTC. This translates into CATKPGANVLTF.

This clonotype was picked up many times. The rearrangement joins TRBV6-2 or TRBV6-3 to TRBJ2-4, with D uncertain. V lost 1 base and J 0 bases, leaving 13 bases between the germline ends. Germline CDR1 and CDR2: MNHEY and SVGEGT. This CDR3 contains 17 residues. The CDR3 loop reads CASSYYPDRPAKNIQYF. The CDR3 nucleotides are TGTGCCAGCAGTTACTATCCAGACCGCCCAGCCAAAAACATTCAGTACTTC.

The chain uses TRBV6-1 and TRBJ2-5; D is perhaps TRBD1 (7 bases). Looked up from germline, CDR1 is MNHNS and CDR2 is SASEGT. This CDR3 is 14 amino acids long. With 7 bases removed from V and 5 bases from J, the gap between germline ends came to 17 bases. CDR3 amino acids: CASTGGGVGETQYF. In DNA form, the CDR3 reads TGTGCCAGCACTGGAGGGGGCGTCGGGGAGACCCAGTACTTC.

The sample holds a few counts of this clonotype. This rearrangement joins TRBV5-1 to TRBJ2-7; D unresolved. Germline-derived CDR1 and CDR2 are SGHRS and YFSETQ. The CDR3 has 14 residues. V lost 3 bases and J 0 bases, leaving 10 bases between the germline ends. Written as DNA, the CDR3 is TGCGCCAGCAGCTCGTACGGTAACTCCTACGAGCAGTACTTC. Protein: CASSSYGNSYEQYF. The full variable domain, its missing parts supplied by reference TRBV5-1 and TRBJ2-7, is KAGVTQTPRYLIKTRGQQVTLSCSPISGHRSVSWYQQTPGQGLQFLFEYFSETQRNKGNFPGRFSGRQFSNSRSEMNVSTLELGDSALYLCASSSYGNSYEQYFGPGTRLTVT.

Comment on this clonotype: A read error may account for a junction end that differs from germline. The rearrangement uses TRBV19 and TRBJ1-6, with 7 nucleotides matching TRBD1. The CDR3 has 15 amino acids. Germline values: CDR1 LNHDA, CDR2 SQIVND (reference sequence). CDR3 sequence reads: CASSIKGQTNSPLHF. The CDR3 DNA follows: TGTGCCAGCAGTATCAAGGGACAGACCAATTCACCCCTCCACTTT.

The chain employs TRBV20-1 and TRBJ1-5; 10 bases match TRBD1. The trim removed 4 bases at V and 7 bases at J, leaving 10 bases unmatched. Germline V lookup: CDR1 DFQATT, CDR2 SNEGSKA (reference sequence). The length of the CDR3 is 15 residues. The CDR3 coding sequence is TGCAGTGCTACCCCGGGACAGGGGTTGGGGCAGCCCCAGCATTTT. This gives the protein CSATPGQGLGQPQHF.

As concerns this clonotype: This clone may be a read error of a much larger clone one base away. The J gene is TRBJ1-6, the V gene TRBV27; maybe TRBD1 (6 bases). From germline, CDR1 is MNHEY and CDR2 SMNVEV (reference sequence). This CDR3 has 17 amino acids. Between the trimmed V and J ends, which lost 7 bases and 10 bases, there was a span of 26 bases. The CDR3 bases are TGTGCCAGCAATCCTGCCTGGAGTGGGGGACACGGCTCACCCCTCCACTTT. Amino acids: CASNPAWSGGHGSPLHF.

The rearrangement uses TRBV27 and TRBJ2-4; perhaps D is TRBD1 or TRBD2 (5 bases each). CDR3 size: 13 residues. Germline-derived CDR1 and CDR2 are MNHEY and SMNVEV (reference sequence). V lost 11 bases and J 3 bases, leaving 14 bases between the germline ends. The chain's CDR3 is CAGPGADKNIQYF. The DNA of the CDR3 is TGTGCCGGGCCCGGGGCTGACAAAAACATTCAGTACTTC.

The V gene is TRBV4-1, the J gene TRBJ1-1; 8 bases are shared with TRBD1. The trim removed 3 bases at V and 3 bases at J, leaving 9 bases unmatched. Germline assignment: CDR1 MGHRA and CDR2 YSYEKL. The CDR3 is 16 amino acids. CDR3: CASSHLPGQGDTEAFF. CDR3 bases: TGCGCCAGCAGCCACCTTCCCGGACAGGGCGACACTGAAGCTTTCTTT.

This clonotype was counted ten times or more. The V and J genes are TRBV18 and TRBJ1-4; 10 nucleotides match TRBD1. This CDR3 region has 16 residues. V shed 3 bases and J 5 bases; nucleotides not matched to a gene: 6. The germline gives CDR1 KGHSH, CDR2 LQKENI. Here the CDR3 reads CASSPGTGASNEKLFF. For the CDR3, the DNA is TGTGCCAGCTCACCTGGGACAGGGGCGTCGAATGAAAAACTGTTTTTT.

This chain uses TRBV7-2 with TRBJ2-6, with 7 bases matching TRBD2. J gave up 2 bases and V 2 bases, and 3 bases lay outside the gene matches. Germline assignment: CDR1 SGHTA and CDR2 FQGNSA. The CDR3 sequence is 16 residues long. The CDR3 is CASSLSLAAGANVLTF. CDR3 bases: TGTGCCAGCAGCTTATCTCTAGCGGCTGGGGCCAACGTCCTGACTTTC.

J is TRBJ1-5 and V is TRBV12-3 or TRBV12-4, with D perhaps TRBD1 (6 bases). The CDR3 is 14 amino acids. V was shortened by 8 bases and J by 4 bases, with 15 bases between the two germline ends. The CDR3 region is CASGYRGGNQPQHF. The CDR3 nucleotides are TGTGCCAGCGGATATAGGGGGGGGAATCAGCCCCAGCATTTT.